What follows are 6 T cell receptor beta chains derived from one specimen sequenced in a study of yellow fever vaccine responses in identical twins. TCRdb re-called the RT-PCR reads through MiXCR, storing one row per CDR3 protein. The table lists about 9,000 distinct CDR3 sequences, roughly 84% of them singletons. This sample comprised T cells from blood (PBMCs), unsorted or a sorted subset (not recorded which), obtained before or after yellow fever vaccination (not recorded which). These receptors came from a woman younger than 35 who received the yellow fever vaccine.

The V and J genes are TRBV11-2 and TRBJ2-2; D remains unclear. The CDR3 is 15 residues long. The V and J ends lost 3 bases and 6 bases respectively, with 14 bases between them. Looked up from germline, CDR1 is SGHAT and CDR2 is FQNNGV. CDR3 protein: CASSFRRTYPGELFF. The CDR3 nucleotides read TGTGCCAGCAGCTTCCGACGAACATATCCCGGGGAGCTGTTTTTT.

The table lists this clonotype with a count of one. This chain connects TRBV6-5 to TRBJ1-2; perhaps TRBD1 as D (5 bases). CDR1 is MNHEY and CDR2 is SVGAGI in the germline V gene. V was clipped by 0 bases and J by 3 bases, with 20 bases between them. This CDR3 spans 18 amino acids. Here the CDR3 DNA reads TGTGCCAGCAGTTACTCGAGCTGGGGCGGGGATAGACACTATGGCTACACCTTC. Amino acid sequence: CASSYSSWGGDRHYGYTF.

The chain joins TRBV2 to TRBJ1-1; D is uncertain. This CDR3 is 13 amino acids long. V was cut by 5 bases and J by 3 bases, with 10 bases left in between. CDR1 and CDR2 (germline): SNHLY, FYNNEI. The CDR3 DNA reads TGTGCCAGCAGTACCCGGGTTTACACTGAAGCTTTCTTT. It yields the protein CASSTRVYTEAFF.

V is TRBV5-1 and J is TRBJ2-7, with 7 bases matching TRBD2. Germline CDR1 SGHRS, CDR2 YFSETQ. There are 14 residues in the CDR3. Trimming cost V 2 bases and J 7 bases; bases outside gene matches: 9. The CDR3 reads CASSFDAGAREQYF. For the CDR3, the DNA is TGCGCCAGCAGCTTTGACGCGGGAGCTAGGGAGCAGTACTTC.

The chain employs TRBV11-3 and TRBJ2-3; a weak D match, TRBD2 (5 bases). Germline assignment: CDR1 SGHNT and CDR2 YENEEA. The CDR3 covers 14 residues. Trimming stripped 0 bases from V and 3 bases from J, with 7 bases between. CDR3 sequence: CASSLDGRTDTQYF. The CDR3 nucleotides are TGTGCCAGCAGCTTAGATGGGAGAACAGATACGCAGTATTTT.

The genes are TRBV20-1 and TRBJ2-3; D call uncertain. The CDR3 is made up of 14 amino acids. Germline CDR1 reads DFQATT; CDR2 reads SNEGSKA (reference sequence). With 0 bases removed from V and 2 bases from J, the gap between germline ends came to 9 bases. The CDR3, as DNA: TGCAGTGCTAGAGACCCCAAATACACAGATACGCAGTATTTT. The encoded protein is CSARDPKYTDTQYF.